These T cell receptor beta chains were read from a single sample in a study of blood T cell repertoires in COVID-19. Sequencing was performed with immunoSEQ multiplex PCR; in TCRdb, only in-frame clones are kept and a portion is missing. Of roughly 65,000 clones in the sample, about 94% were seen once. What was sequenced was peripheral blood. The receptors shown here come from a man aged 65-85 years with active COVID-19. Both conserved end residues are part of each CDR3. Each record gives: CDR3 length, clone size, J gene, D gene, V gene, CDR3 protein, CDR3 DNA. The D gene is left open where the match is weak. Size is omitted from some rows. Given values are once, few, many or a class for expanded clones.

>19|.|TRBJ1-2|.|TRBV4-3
CASSPTSFGRGTPNYGYTF
TGCGCCAGCAGCCCGACTTCCTTTGGTCGCGGGACGCCTAACTATGGCTACACCTTC
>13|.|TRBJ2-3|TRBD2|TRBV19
CATKAGGPDTQYF
TGTGCCACGAAAGCGGGGGGCCCAGATACGCAGTATTTT
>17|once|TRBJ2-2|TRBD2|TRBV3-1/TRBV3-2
CASSPFRTSGNTGELFF
TGTGCCAGCAGCCCTTTCCGGACTAGCGGGAACACCGGGGAGCTGTTTTTT
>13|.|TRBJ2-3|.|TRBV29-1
CSGSGHSTDTQYF
TGCAGCGGATCGGGACATAGCACAGATACGCAGTATTTT
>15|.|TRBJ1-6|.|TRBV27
CASSFYDRLNSPLHF
TGTGCCAGCAGTTTTTACGACCGACTTAATTCACCCCTCCACTTT
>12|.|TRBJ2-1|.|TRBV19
CASRDRTNEQFF
TGTGCCAGTAGGGACAGAACGAATGAGCAGTTCTTC
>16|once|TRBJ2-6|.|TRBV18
CASSPTGNSGANVLTF
TGTGCCAGCTCACCCACAGGGAACTCTGGGGCCAACGTCCTGACTTTC
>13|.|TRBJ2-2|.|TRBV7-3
CASSQGQTGELFF
TGTGCCAGCAGCCAGGGGCAGACCGGGGAGCTGTTTTTT
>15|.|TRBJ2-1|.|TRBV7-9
CASSFGTTNYNEQFF
TGTGCCAGCAGCTTTGGTACAACAAATTACAATGAGCAGTTCTTC
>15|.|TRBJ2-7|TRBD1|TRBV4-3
CASSQGVGQGYEQYF
TGCGCCAGCAGCCAAGGGGTTGGACAGGGGTACGAGCAGTACTTC
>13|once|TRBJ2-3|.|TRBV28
CASSRAGTDTQYF
TGTGCCAGCAGTCGAGCGGGCACAGATACGCAGTATTTT
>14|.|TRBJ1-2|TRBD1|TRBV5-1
CASSSRTGNYGYTF
TGCGCCAGCAGCTCCAGGACAGGGAATTATGGCTACACCTTC
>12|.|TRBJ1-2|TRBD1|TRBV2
CASNGQGFGYTF
TGTGCCAGCAACGGACAGGGCTTTGGCTACACCTTC
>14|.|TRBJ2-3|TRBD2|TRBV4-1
CASSLGGARDTQYF
TGCGCCAGCAGCCTCGGGGGGGCCAGGGATACGCAGTATTTT
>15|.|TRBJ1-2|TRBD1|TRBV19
CASSTDRTGLDGYTF
TGTGCCAGTAGTACCGATCGGACAGGGTTGGATGGCTACACCTTC
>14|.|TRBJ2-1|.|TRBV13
CASSLILAYNEQFF
TGTGCCAGCAGCTTAATTCTAGCATACAATGAGCAGTTCTTC
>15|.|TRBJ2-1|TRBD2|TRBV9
CASSPGTSPYNEQFF
TGTGCCAGCAGCCCCGGGACTAGCCCCTACAATGAGCAGTTCTTC
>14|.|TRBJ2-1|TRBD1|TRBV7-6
CASSFPGGWNEQFF
TGTGCCAGCAGCTTTCCAGGGGGCTGGAATGAGCAGTTCTTC
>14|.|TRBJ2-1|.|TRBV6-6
CASSYAPRGNEQFF
TGTGCCAGCAGTTACGCCCCCCGGGGCAATGAGCAGTTCTTC
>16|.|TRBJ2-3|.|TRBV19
CASSISGGIGTDTQYF
TGTGCCAGTAGTATTTCGGGGGGCATAGGGACAGATACGCAGTATTTT